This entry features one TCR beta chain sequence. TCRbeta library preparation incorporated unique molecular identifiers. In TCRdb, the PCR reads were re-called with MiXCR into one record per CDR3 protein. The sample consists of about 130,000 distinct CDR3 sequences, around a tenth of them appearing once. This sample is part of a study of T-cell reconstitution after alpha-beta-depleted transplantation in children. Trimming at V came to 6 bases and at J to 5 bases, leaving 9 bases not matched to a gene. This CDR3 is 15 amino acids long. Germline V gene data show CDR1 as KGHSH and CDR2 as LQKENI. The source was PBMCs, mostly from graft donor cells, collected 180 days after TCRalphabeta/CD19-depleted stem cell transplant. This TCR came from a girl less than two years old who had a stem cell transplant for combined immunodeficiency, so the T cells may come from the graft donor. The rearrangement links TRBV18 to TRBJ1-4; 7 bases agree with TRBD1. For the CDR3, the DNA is TGTGCCAGCTCCCTTGCAGGGGGACGGAATGAAAAACTGTTTTTT. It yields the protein CASSLAGGRNEKLFF.